A single sample gave rise to the 5 T cell receptor beta chains below, sequenced in a study of cytomegalovirus exposure and HLA in healthy donors. Primers included in the PCR were 60 Vbeta and 13 Jbeta primers. TCRdb's copy holds only in-frame clones and misses some; the assay was immunoSEQ multiplex PCR. The sample has around 200,000 clones, approximately 85% seen once. The sample was PBMCs. The receptors originated from a woman younger than 30 in good health and CMV-seronegative.

The chain joins TRBV6-5 to TRBJ2-1, with D maybe TRBD2 (6 bases). Looked up from germline, CDR1 is MNHEY and CDR2 is SVGAGI. The CDR3 is 14 residues long. Trimming took off 8 bases at V and 4 bases at J, with 15 bases between the two ends. In nucleotides, the CDR3 is TGTGCCAGCGCGGGGATTTCGATTTACAATGAGCAGTTCTTC. Residues: CASAGISIYNEQFF.

This chain connects TRBV2 to TRBJ2-1, with 10 nucleotides matching TRBD1. This CDR3 is built from 13 residues. Germline V gene data show CDR1 as SNHLY and CDR2 as FYNNEI. Trimming at V came to 6 bases and at J to 7 bases, leaving 3 bases not matched to a gene. The CDR3 sequence: CASRGQGLNEQFF. CDR3 DNA: TGTGCCAGCAGGGGACAGGGGTTAAATGAGCAGTTCTTC. The entire variable domain, with the rest obtained from reference TRBV2 and TRBJ2-1, is as follows: EPEVTQTPSHQVTQMGQEVILRCVPISNHLYFYWYRQILGQKVEFLVSFYNNEISEKSEIFDDQFSVERPDGSNFTLKIRSTKLEDSAMYFCASRGQGLNEQFFGPGTRLTVL.

The V call is TRBV15, the J call TRBJ1-4; the D gene is possibly TRBD1 (5 bases). This CDR3 has 15 residues. Germline V gives CDR1 LNHNV, CDR2 YYDKDF (reference sequence). V was cut by 3 bases and J by 7 bases, with 15 bases left in between. The CDR3 region has the DNA TGTGCCACCAGCAGCCAGGGTCGGTTCGGTGAAAAACTGTTTTTT. Encoded protein: CATSSQGRFGEKLFF.

The chain employs TRBV10-2 and TRBJ2-5; TRBD2 aligns across 12 bases. The junction had 7 bases not matched to a gene; V was cut back by 0 bases and J by 8 bases. CDR3 length: 16 residues. Germline V gene data show CDR1 as WSHSY and CDR2 as SAAADI. DNA for the CDR3: TGCGCCAGCAGTGAGTCTGGGCTAGCGGGAGGGGGAACCCAGTACTTC. The encoded protein is CASSESGLAGGGTQYF.

The chain links TRBV5-6 to TRBJ2-7; 8 bases agree with TRBD1. CDR1 and CDR2 from the germline V gene are SGHDT and YYEEEE. The CDR3 is 17 residues long. With 2 bases clipped from V and 3 bases from J, the junction kept 13 bases outside the gene matches. Written as DNA, the CDR3 is TGTGCCAGCAGCTTACCTTCTCCGGGACAGGTTTTCTACGAGCAGTACTTC. It codes for CASSLPSPGQVFYEQYF.